The entry below describes one T cell receptor beta chain. From germline, CDR1 is SGHTA and CDR2 FQGNSA. The CDR3 extends over 14 amino acids. Unmatched junction bases numbered 2, after V lost 3 bases and J lost 7 bases. The sample comes from a study of blood T cell repertoires in COVID-19. Across the study: PBMCs, B-cell-depleted T cells, or T cells provided the cDNA or gDNA that made up the material.

The protocol was immunoSEQ multiplex PCR, while the TCRdb copy is restricted to in-frame clones and leaves out a portion. The sample yields some 260,000 clones, over 75% seen once. The sample comprised peripheral blood. The TCR originated in a woman aged 30 to 39 with acute or convalescent COVID-19. The chain joins TRBV7-2 to TRBJ2-1, with 11 nucleotides matching TRBD2. CDR3 amino acids: CASSFRTSGNEQFF. The DNA for the CDR3 is TGTGCCAGCAGCTTCCGGACTAGCGGGAATGAGCAGTTCTTC.